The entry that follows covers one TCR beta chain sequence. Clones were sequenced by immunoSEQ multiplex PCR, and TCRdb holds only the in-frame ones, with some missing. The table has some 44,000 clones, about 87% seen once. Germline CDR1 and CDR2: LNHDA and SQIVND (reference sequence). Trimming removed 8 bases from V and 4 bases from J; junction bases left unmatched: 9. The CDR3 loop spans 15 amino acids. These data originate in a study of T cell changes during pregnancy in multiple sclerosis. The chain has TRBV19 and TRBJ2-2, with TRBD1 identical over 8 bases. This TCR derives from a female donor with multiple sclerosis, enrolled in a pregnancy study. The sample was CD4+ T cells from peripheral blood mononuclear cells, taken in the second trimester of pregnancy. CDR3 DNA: TGTGCCAGTGAGGGCAGGGGGCGCATCACCGGGGAGCTGTTTTTT. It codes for CASEGRGRITGELFF.